Sequencing of this T cell receptor (beta chain) was carried out in a study of T cells in Graves' hyperthyroidism and ophthalmopathy. TCR beta CDR3 regions were amplified from RNA transcripts. First-round RT-PCR of the TCR CDR3 relied on the HTBI primer set. Each CDR3 protein is one row after TCRdb ran MiXCR on the multiplex PCR reads. The repertoire includes about 360,000 distinct CDR3 sequences, roughly 14% of them detected once, and less than 25% sits in the top ten. The CDR3 runs 15 residues. Germline V gives CDR1 SGHRS, CDR2 YFSETQ. The V end lost 0 bases, the J end lost 1 base, and 10 bases lay between the germline ends. The table lists this clonotype with a few counts.

Sequencing input: blood. The chain has TRBV5-1 and TRBJ1-1, with a weak D call TRBD1 (5 bases). The TCR comes from a man under 40 with Graves' hyperthyroidism that later progressed to Graves' ophthalmopathy. The CDR3 is CASSLAGLSNTEAFF. The CDR3 region has the DNA TGCGCCAGCAGCTTGGCAGGGCTATCGAACACTGAAGCTTTCTTT.